The present T cell receptor beta chain was sequenced within a study of siplizumab effects on memory and regulatory T cells. A few donor pairs also had unstimulated CD4+ and CD8+ naive and memory subsets sequenced. Data came from immunoSEQ multiplex PCR; TCRdb stores just in-frame clones and leaves some out. The sample holds some 63,000 clones, 90% to 97% seen once. Of note for this clone: Its cognate antigen is unknown.

Study results and limitations: The study found that mappable alloreactive CD4+ clones averaged around 68% Treg-derived with siplizumab and around 30% in controls. Researchers could not give a naive or memory phenotype to roughly 75-95% of proliferating CD4+ or CD8+ clones. Siplizumab led to significantly less abundant alloreactive sequences that could be traced back to unstimulated CD4+ memory cells.

The sequenced material came from naive CD8+ T cells sorted from blood. This receptor was obtained from a human donor in good health.

CDR3 loop: CASSIGSGPYTF. CDR3 in DNA: TGTGCCAGTAGTATAGGATCGGGACCCTACACCTTC. The chain uses TRBV19 and TRBJ1-2, with D perhaps matching TRBD1 (5 bases). Germline CDR1 is LNHDA and CDR2 is SQIVND (reference sequence). V gave up 1 base and J gave up 10 bases, with 10 bases separating them. The length of the CDR3 is 12 residues. The full variable domain, in which reference TRBV19 and TRBJ1-2 provide the parts outside the CDR3, is DGGITQSPKYLFRKEGQNVTLSCEQNLNHDAMYWYRQDPGQGLRLIYYSQIVNDFQKGDIAEGYSVSREKKESFPLTVTSAQKNPTAFYLCASSIGSGPYTFGSGTRLTVV.